The T cell receptor beta chain under discussion was sequenced for a study of pediatric ulcerative colitis. One to two pinch biopsies were taken from the rectum during colonoscopy. Ulcerative colitis patients received no immunosuppressive medication before the diagnostic colonoscopy. Produced via immunoSEQ multiplex PCR; TCRdb's table is partial and in-frame only. The sample lists approximately 40,000 clones; around 73% were seen once. In the case of this clone: Antigen specificity is unknown.

Whole-study findings and limits: Two rectal CDR3 clonotypes occurred in all ulcerative colitis patients.

The CDR3 covers 19 residues. J lost 3 bases, V lost 4 bases, and 15 bases had no gene match. The germline CDR1 and CDR2 sequences are SGHNT and YYREEE (reference sequence). The TCR sequence derives from a boy aged 10-17 years with moderate ulcerative colitis. The chain carries TRBV5-4 and TRBJ2-6, with 8 bases aligning to TRBD1. The sequenced material came from gut tissue. CDR3 DNA sequence: TGTGCCAGCAGCCCTCTAGGGGCAGGGGGCTCGAGTGGGGCCAACGTCCTGACTTTC. Its translation is CASSPLGAGGSSGANVLTF.